This is a list of T cell receptor beta chains from one sample in a study of identical twins. Each CDR3 protein is one row after TCRdb ran MiXCR on the 5' RACE reads. The sample comprises about 1.7 million distinct CDR3 sequences, about 32% of which are singletons, and 0.27% rests with the top ten. Specimen: cord blood. The receptor source for this set is a newborn girl in good health. Both conserved end residues are part of each CDR3. The D gene is left open where the match is weak. Size is omitted from some rows. Given values are once, few, many or a class for expanded clones.

j_gene,d_gene,v_gene,abundance,len,CDR3aa,CDR3nt
TRBJ1-6,NA,TRBV10-2,NA,15,CASSHGGWSNSPLHF,TGCGCCAGCAGTCACGGAGGGTGGAGTAATTCACCCCTCCACTTT
TRBJ1-6,NA,TRBV20-1,few,14,CSARREVGVSPLHF,TGCAGTGCTAGAAGGGAGGTGGGGGTCTCACCCCTCCACTTT
TRBJ1-1,NA,TRBV5-1,NA,18,CASSLARFIGQAYPEAFF,TGCGCCAGCAGCTTGGCCCGGTTTATCGGGCAGGCCTACCCTGAAGCTTTCTTT
TRBJ2-7,TRBD2,TRBV12-3/TRBV12-4,once,14,CASSLREVTYEQYF,TGTGCCAGCAGTTTGCGGGAGGTAACCTACGAGCAGTACTTC
TRBJ1-2,NA,TRBV18,few,14,CASSPLDGLEGYTF,TGTGCCAGCTCACCTCTGGACGGACTTGAGGGCTACACCTTC
TRBJ1-2,TRBD1,TRBV20-1,NA,14,CSARGTGGGYGYTF,TGCAGCGCTCGAGGGACAGGGGGAGGGTATGGCTACACCTTC
TRBJ1-2,TRBD1,TRBV20-1,NA,17,CSEVRPTGGPPNYGYTF,TGCAGTGAGGTTCGCCCAACAGGGGGCCCTCCTAACTATGGCTACACCTTC
TRBJ2-1,TRBD1,TRBV9,NA,17,CASSVGVLGDRADEQFF,TGTGCCAGCAGCGTAGGTGTGTTGGGGGACAGGGCGGATGAGCAGTTCTTC
TRBJ2-1,NA,TRBV28,NA,16,CASSHRGGEAYNEQFF,TGTGCCAGCAGTCACCGTGGTGGGGAGGCCTACAATGAGCAGTTCTTC
TRBJ1-1,NA,TRBV4-2,few,16,CASSQDQPGRGTEAFF,TGTGCCAGCAGCCAAGATCAGCCAGGGAGAGGGACTGAAGCTTTCTTT
TRBJ2-3,NA,TRBV9,few,13,CASSVILGDTQYF,TGTGCCAGCAGCGTAATCTTGGGGGATACGCAGTATTTT
TRBJ2-1,TRBD1,TRBV7-2,many,15,CASSLVGQGVDEQFF,TGTGCCAGCAGCTTAGTAGGACAGGGAGTTGATGAGCAGTTCTTC
TRBJ2-2,NA,TRBV5-1,few,14,CASSLELNTGELFF,TGCGCCAGCAGCTTGGAGTTGAACACCGGGGAGCTGTTTTTT
TRBJ2-7,NA,TRBV6-1,NA,14,CASIPGFLVYEQYF,TGTGCCAGCATCCCAGGATTTTTGGTCTACGAGCAGTACTTC
TRBJ2-4,TRBD2,TRBV6-1,NA,16,CASSGTSGGPKNIQYF,TGTGCCAGCAGTGGGACTAGCGGGGGCCCCAAAAACATTCAGTACTTC
TRBJ1-1,NA,TRBV27,NA,14,CASTSRGMNTEAFF,TGTGCCAGCACTTCTCGGGGGATGAACACTGAAGCTTTCTTT
TRBJ2-1,NA,TRBV28,NA,15,CASSFGGELYNEQFF,TGTGCCAGCAGTTTCGGGGGAGAACTCTACAATGAGCAGTTCTTC
TRBJ2-1,TRBD1,TRBV4-1,NA,13,CASRQTGDNEQFF,TGCGCCAGCAGGCAGACAGGGGACAATGAGCAGTTCTTC
TRBJ2-5,NA,TRBV6-2/TRBV6-3,NA,15,CASSPGGTRKETQYF,TGTGCCAGCAGCCCTGGGGGGACTCGGAAAGAGACCCAGTACTTC
TRBJ2-7,TRBD1,TRBV15,NA,15,CATSRVRTGGNEQYF,TGTGCCACCAGCAGAGTTCGGACAGGGGGCAATGAGCAGTACTTC
TRBJ1-1,NA,TRBV10-3,NA,17,CAISESQGLLPNTEAFF,TGTGCCATCAGTGAGTCACAGGGTCTACTACCCAACACTGAAGCTTTCTTT
TRBJ2-1,TRBD2,TRBV6-1,NA,19,CASRKGLAGEWDSYNEQFF,TGTGCCAGCAGGAAGGGACTAGCGGGTGAATGGGATTCTTACAATGAGCAGTTCTTC
TRBJ1-1,NA,TRBV29-1,few,11,CSVAKGPEAFF,TGCAGCGTTGCTAAGGGGCCTGAAGCTTTCTTT
TRBJ2-7,NA,TRBV4-2,NA,16,CASSQDCGCIYNEQYF,TGTGCCAGCAGCCAAGATTGCGGGTGCATATACAATGAGCAGTACTTC
TRBJ2-1,NA,TRBV27,NA,15,CASSLTGLYYNEQFF,TGTGCCAGCAGTTTAACGGGGCTTTATTACAATGAGCAGTTCTTC
TRBJ2-3,TRBD2,TRBV20-1,once,16,CSARLGTSGGADTQYF,TGCAGTGCTAGACTTGGGACTAGCGGGGGTGCAGATACGCAGTATTTT
TRBJ2-2,NA,TRBV6-1,NA,15,CASKERTLFLGELFF,TGTGCCAGCAAGGAGCGGACACTCTTCTTGGGGGAGCTGTTTTTT
TRBJ2-1,NA,TRBV20-1,few,14,CSARGRTFYNEQFF,TGCAGTGCTAGAGGGAGGACGTTCTACAATGAGCAGTTCTTC
TRBJ2-7,TRBD2,TRBV20-1,few,19,CSARKRVRLLAGEGYEQYF,TGCAGTGCTAGGAAAAGGGTTCGCCTACTAGCGGGAGAAGGCTACGAGCAGTACTTC
TRBJ2-7,NA,TRBV4-2,few,12,CASSQFGGEQYF,TGTGCCAGCAGCCAATTCGGGGGAGAGCAGTACTTC
TRBJ2-7,NA,TRBV6-1,few,14,CASSARPSSYEQYF,TGTGCCAGCAGTGCGCGCCCTAGCTCCTACGAGCAGTACTTC
TRBJ2-1,NA,TRBV6-8,few,13,CASSYPRLVEQFF,TGTGCCAGCAGTTACCCAAGACTAGTTGAGCAGTTCTTC
TRBJ1-1,NA,TRBV7-9,NA,15,CASSLESGWFAEAFF,TGTGCCAGCAGCTTAGAGTCAGGGTGGTTCGCTGAAGCTTTCTTT
TRBJ2-2,NA,TRBV7-2,NA,17,CASSLVGTEERTGELFF,TGTGCCAGCAGCTTAGTGGGGACGGAAGAGAGAACCGGGGAGCTGTTTTTT
TRBJ2-2,TRBD2,TRBV4-1,once,16,CASGRWRGANTGELFF,TGCGCCAGCGGAAGATGGCGGGGGGCGAACACCGGGGAGCTGTTTTTT
TRBJ2-3,TRBD2,TRBV3-1,NA,16,CASSQLTSREPDTQYF,TGTGCCAGCAGCCAACTGACTAGCCGCGAGCCAGATACGCAGTATTTT
TRBJ2-1,TRBD2,TRBV2,NA,21,CASSLFSAGLAGGGAYNEQFF,TGTGCCAGCAGTCTCTTCTCAGCGGGACTAGCGGGAGGAGGAGCCTACAATGAGCAGTTCTTC
TRBJ2-7,NA,TRBV5-6,few,15,CASSTTDPSSYEQYF,TGTGCCAGCAGCACCACAGACCCAAGCTCCTACGAGCAGTACTTC
TRBJ2-6,NA,TRBV12-3/TRBV12-4,NA,17,CASSLDSSRSGANVPTF,TGTGCCAGCAGTTTGGACAGTTCTCGCTCTGGGGCCAACGTCCCGACTTTC
TRBJ1-5,NA,TRBV4-1,NA,15,CASSQGRQGNQPQHF,TGCGCCAGCAGCCAAGGGCGACAGGGCAATCAGCCCCAGCATTTT
TRBJ1-2,NA,TRBV24-1,few,12,CATSDLLFGYTF,TGTGCCACCAGTGATTTGTTGTTTGGCTACACCTTC
TRBJ2-7,TRBD2,TRBV12-3/TRBV12-4,many,13,CASSLGLAYEQYF,TGTGCCAGCAGTTTGGGACTAGCCTACGAGCAGTACTTC
TRBJ1-1,TRBD1,TRBV5-1,few,13,CASSKDRVTEAFF,TGCGCCAGCAGCAAAGACAGGGTTACTGAAGCTTTCTTT
TRBJ1-1,NA,TRBV20-1,few,14,CSARDPGVNTEAFF,TGCAGTGCTAGAGATCCGGGGGTGAACACTGAAGCTTTCTTT
TRBJ2-7,NA,TRBV7-2,few,14,CASSLASSLYEQYF,TGTGCCAGCAGCTTAGCTTCCAGTCTCTACGAGCAGTACTTC
TRBJ1-6,NA,TRBV13,few,14,CASSIRTENSPPHF,TGTGCCAGCAGCATTCGGACAGAGAATTCACCCCCCCACTTT
TRBJ2-6,TRBD1,TRBV5-1,NA,19,CASSWRWTGTYSGANVLTF,TGCGCCAGCAGCTGGCGATGGACAGGGACCTACTCTGGGGCCAACGTCCTGACTTTC
TRBJ1-2,NA,TRBV28,NA,15,CASSPQTGVNYGYTF,TGTGCCAGCAGCCCCCAAACGGGGGTGAACTATGGCTACACCTTC
TRBJ2-5,TRBD2,TRBV6-6,NA,13,CATTGTSIKTQYF,TGTGCCACCACCGGGACTAGCATAAAGACCCAGTACTTC
TRBJ1-2,NA,TRBV20-1,NA,13,CSASYTGLYGYTF,TGCAGTGCTAGTTACACAGGGCTCTATGGCTACACCTTC
TRBJ1-6,NA,TRBV20-1,NA,14,CSASSATHNSPLHF,TGCAGTGCTAGTTCCGCGACCCATAATTCACCCCTCCACTTT
TRBJ2-7,TRBD1,TRBV25-1,NA,17,CASSPRTGFIPSDEQYF,TGTGCCAGCAGTCCTCGGACAGGGTTTATCCCCTCGGACGAGCAGTACTTC
TRBJ2-3,TRBD2,TRBV27,few,14,CASSFLAGLDTQYF,TGTGCCAGCAGTTTCCTAGCGGGTCTAGATACGCAGTATTTT
TRBJ2-1,TRBD2,TRBV5-1,NA,15,CASSLEPSGDNKQFF,TGCGCCAGCAGCTTGGAACCTAGCGGGGATAATAAGCAGTTCTTC
TRBJ1-4,NA,TRBV14,few,17,CASSPLKMAGVGEKLFF,TGTGCCAGCAGCCCCTTAAAGATGGCAGGGGTCGGTGAAAAACTGTTTTTT